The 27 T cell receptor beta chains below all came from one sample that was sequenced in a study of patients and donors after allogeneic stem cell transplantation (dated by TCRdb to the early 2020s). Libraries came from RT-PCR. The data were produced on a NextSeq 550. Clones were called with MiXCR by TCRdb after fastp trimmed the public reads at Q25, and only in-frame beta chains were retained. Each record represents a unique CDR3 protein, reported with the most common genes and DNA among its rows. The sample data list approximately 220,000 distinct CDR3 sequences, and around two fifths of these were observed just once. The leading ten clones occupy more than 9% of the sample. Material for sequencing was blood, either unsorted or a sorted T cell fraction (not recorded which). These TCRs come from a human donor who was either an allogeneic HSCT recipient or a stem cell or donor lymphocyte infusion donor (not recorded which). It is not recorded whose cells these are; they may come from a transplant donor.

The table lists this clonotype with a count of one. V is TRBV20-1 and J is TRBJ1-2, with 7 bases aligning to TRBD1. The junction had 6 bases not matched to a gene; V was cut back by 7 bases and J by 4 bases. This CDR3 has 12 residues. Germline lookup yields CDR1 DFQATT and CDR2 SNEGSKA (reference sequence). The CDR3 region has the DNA TGCAGTGGTCTCCGGGACAGCTATGGCTACACCTTC. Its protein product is CSGLRDSYGYTF.

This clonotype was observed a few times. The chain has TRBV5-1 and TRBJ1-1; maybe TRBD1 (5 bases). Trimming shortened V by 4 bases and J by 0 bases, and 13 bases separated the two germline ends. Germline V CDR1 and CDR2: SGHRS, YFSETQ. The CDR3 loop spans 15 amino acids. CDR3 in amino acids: CASSPRGALNTEAFF. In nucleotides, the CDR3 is TGCGCCAGCAGCCCCCGTGGGGCCTTGAACACTGAAGCTTTCTTT.

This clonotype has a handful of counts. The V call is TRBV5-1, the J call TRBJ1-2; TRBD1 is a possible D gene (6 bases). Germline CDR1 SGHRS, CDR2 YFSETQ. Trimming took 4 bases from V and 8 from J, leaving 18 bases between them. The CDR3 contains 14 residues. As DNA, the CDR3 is TGCGCCAGCAGCGATTCGGGGGGCCAGTACGGCTACACCTTC. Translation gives CASSDSGGQYGYTF.

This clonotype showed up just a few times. CDR3 nucleotides: TGCAGTGCTAAAGTTAACGGGGGCTATTCACCCCTCCACTTT. This sequence encodes CSAKVNGGYSPLHF. The rearrangement uses TRBV20-1 and TRBJ1-6, with a possible D match to TRBD1 (6 bases). Looked up from germline, CDR1 is DFQATT and CDR2 is SNEGSKA (reference sequence). V was cut by 4 bases and J by 8 bases, with 15 bases left in between. This CDR3 region has 14 residues.

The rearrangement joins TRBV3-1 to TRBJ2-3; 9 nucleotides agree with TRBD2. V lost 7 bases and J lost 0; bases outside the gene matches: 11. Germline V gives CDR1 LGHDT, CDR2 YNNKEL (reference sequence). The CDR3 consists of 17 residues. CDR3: CASTEERGDSSTDTQYF. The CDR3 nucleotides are TGTGCCAGCACCGAGGAGCGGGGGGATTCTAGCACAGATACGCAGTATTTT.

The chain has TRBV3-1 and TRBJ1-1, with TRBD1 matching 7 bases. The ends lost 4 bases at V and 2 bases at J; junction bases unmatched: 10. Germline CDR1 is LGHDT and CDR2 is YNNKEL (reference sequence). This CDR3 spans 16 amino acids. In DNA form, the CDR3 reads TGTGCCAGCAGCCCCCGGGACAGACTTTTAAACACTGAAGCTTTCTTT. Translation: CASSPRDRLLNTEAFF.

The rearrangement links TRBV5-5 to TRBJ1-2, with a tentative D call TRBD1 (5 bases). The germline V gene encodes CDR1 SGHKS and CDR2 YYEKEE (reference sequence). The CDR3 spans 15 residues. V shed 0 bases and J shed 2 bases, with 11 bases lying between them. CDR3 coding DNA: TGTGCCAGCAGCTTGGCCTTGAGACAGAACTATGGCTACACCTTC. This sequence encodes CASSLALRQNYGYTF.

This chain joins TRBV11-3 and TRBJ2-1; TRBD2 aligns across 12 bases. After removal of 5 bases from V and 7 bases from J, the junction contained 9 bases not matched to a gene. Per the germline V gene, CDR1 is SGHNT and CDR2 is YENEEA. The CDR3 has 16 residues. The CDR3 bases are TGTGCCAGCAGCCGCACCCTTACTAGCGGGGGGAATGAGCAGTTCTTC. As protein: CASSRTLTSGGNEQFF. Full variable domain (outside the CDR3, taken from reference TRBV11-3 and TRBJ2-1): EAGVVQSPRYKIIEKKQPVAFWCNPISGHNTLYWYLQNLGQGPELLIRYENEEAVDDSQLPKDRFSAERLKGVDSTLKIQPAELGDSAVYLCASSRTLTSGGNEQFFGPGTRLTVL.

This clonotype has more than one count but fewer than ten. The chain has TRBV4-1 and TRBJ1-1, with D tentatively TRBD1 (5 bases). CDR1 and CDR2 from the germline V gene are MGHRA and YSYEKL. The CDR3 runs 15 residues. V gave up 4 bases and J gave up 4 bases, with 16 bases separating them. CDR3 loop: CASSPSGGVGTEAFF. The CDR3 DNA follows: TGCGCCAGCAGCCCCTCGGGGGGGGTTGGCACTGAAGCTTTCTTT.

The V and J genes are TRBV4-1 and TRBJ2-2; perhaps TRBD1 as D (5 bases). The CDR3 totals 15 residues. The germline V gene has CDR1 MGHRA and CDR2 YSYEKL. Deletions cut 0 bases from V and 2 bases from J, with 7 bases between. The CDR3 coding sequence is TGCGCCAGCAGCCAAGAAAGGGGCAACACCGGGGAGCTGTTTTTT. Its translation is CASSQERGNTGELFF.

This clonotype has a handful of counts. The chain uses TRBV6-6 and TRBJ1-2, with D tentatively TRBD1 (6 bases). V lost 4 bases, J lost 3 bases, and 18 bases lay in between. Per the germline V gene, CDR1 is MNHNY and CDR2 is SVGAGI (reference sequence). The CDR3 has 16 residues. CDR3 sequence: CASSFQDRPAYYGYTF. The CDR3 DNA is TGTGCCAGCAGTTTTCAAGACAGGCCGGCATACTATGGCTACACCTTC.

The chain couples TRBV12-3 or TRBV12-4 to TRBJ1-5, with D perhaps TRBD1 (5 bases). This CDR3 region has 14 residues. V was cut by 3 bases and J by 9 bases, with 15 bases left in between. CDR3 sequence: CASSFTGGRTPQHF. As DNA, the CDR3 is TGTGCCAGCAGTTTTACAGGCGGCCGAACGCCCCAGCATTTT.

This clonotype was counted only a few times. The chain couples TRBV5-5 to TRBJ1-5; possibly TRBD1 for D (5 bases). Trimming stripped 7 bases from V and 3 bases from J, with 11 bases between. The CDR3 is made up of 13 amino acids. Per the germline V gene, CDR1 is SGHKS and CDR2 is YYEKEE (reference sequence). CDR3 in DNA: TGTGCCAGCGGCGACAGTTTCAATCAGCCCCAGCATTTT. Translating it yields CASGDSFNQPQHF. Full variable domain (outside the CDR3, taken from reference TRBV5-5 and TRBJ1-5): DAGVTQSPTHLIKTRGQQVTLRCSPISGHKSVSWYQQVLGQGPQFIFQYYEKEERGRGNFPDRFSARQFPNYSSELNVNALLLGDSALYLCASGDSFNQPQHFGDGTRLSIL.

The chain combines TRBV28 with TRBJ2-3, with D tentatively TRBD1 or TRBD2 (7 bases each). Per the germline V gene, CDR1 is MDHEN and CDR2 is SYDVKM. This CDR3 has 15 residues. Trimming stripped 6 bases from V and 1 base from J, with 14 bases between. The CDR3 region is CASSSTGRGTDTQYF. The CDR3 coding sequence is TGTGCCAGCAGCTCGACAGGGAGGGGCACAGATACGCAGTATTTT.

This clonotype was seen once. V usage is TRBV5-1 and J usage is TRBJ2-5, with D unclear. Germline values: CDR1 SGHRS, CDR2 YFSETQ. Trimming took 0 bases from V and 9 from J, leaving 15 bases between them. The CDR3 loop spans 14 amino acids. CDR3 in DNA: TGCGCCAGCAGCTTGGCCGGCAATCTTGAGGCCCAGTACTTC. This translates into CASSLAGNLEAQYF.

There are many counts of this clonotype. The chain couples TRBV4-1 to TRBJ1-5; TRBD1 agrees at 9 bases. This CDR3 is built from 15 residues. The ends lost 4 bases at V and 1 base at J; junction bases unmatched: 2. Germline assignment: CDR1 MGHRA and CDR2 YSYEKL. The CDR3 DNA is TGCGCCAGCAGCCCGGACAGGGGAAGCAATCAGCCCCAGCATTTT. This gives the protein CASSPDRGSNQPQHF.

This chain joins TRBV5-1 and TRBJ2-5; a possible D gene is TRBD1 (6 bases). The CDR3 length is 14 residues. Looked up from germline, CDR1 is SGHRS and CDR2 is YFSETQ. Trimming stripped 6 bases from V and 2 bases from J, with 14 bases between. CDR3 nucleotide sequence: TGCGCCAGCACCAAGGACAGCCATCAAGAGACCCAGTACTTC. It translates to CASTKDSHQETQYF.

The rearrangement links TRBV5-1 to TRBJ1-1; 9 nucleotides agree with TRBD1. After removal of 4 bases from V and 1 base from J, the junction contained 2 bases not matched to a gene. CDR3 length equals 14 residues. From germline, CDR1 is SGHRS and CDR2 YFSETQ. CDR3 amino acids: CASSQQGANTEAFF. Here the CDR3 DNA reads TGCGCCAGCAGCCAACAGGGGGCGAACACTGAAGCTTTCTTT.

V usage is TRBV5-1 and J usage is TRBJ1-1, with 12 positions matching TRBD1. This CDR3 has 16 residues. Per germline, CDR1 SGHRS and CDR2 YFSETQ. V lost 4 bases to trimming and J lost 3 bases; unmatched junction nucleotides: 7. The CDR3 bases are TGCGCCAGCAGCACGGGGACAGGGGGCGTGGACACTGAAGCTTTCTTT. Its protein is CASSTGTGGVDTEAFF. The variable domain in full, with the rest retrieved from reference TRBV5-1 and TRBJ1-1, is KAGVTQTPRYLIKTRGQQVTLSCSPISGHRSVSWYQQTPGQGLQFLFEYFSETQRNKGNFPGRFSGRQFSNSRSEMNVSTLELGDSALYLCASSTGTGGVDTEAFFGQGTRLTVV.

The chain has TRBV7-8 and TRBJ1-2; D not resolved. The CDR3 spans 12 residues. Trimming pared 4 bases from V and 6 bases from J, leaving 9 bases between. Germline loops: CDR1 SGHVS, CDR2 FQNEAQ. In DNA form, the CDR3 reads TGTGCCAGCAGCTCCTCAGCTAATGGCTACACCTTC. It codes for CASSSSANGYTF. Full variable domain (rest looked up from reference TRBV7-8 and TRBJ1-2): GAGVSQSPRYKVAKRGQDVALRCDPISGHVSLFWYQQALGQGPEFLTYFQNEAQLDKSGLPSDRFFAERPEGSVSTLKIQRTQQEDSAVYLCASSSSANGYTFGSGTRLTVV.

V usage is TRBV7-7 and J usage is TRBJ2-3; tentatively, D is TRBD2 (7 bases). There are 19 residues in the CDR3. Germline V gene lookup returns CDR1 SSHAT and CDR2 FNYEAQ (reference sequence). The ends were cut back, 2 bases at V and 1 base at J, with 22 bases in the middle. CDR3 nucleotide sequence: TGTGCCAGCAGCTTATATGCGGCGGGGGCCCAACGTCGCACAGATACGCAGTATTTT. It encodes CASSLYAAGAQRRTDTQYF.

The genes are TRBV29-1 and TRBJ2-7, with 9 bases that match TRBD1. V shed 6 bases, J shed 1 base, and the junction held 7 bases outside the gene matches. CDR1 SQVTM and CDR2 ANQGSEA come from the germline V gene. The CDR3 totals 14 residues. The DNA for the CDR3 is TGCAGCGTGACGGACAGGGGCCCATCCTACGAGCAGTACTTC. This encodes CSVTDRGPSYEQYF.

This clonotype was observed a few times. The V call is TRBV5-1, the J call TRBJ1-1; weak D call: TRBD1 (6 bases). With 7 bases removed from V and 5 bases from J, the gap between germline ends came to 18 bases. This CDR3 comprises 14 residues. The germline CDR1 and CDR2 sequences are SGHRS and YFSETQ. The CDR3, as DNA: TGCGCCAGCGGACCACAGGGTAGGAGGACTGAAGCTTTCTTT. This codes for CASGPQGRRTEAFF.

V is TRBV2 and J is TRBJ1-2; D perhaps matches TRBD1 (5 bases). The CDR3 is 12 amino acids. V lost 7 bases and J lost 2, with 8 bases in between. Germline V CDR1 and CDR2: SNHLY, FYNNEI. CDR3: CASTDNNYGYTF. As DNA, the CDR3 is TGTGCCAGCACGGACAACAACTATGGCTACACCTTC.

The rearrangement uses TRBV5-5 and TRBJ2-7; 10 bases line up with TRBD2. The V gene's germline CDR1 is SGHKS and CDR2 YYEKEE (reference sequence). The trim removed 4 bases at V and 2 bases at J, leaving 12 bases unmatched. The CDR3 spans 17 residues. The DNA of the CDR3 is TGTGCCAGCAGCCCTGGAATTAGCGGGGGGCCAACCTACGAGCAGTACTTC. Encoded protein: CASSPGISGGPTYEQYF. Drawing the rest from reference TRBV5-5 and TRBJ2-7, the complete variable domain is DAGVTQSPTHLIKTRGQQVTLRCSPISGHKSVSWYQQVLGQGPQFIFQYYEKEERGRGNFPDRFSARQFPNYSSELNVNALLLGDSALYLCASSPGISGGPTYEQYFGPGTRLTVT.

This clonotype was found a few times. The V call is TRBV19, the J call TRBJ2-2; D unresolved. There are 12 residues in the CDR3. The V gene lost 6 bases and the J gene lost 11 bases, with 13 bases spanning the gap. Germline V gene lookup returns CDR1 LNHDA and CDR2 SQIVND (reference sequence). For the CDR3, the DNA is TGTGCCAGTAGCACCTTTTACGCAGAGCTGTTTTTT. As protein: CASSTFYAELFF.

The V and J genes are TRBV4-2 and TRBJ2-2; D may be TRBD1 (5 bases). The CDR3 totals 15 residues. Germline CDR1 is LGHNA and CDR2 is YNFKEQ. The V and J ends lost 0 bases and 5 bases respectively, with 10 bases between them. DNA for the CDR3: TGTGCCAGCAGCCAAGACCAGGGAAGGACCGGGGAGCTGTTTTTT. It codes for CASSQDQGRTGELFF.